This T cell receptor (beta chain) came from a study of blood T cell repertoires in COVID-19. Study in general: PBMCs, B-cell-depleted T cells, or T cells provided the cDNA or gDNA that made up the material.

Note on this clone: Other DNA sequences in this sample translate to the same CDR3.

Across 20 to 25 US areas, participants ranged in age from roughly 18 to 95 years. Membership in each cohort depended on participant-reported clinical history. During the 2 weeks before they entered the study, exposed participants had met someone with a PCR-confirmed or clinician-diagnosed COVID-19 case. The table came from immunoSEQ multiplex PCR; TCRdb's copy has only in-frame clones and leaves some out. The sample shows more than 300,000 clones, roughly nine tenths of them seen only once. The CDR3 is 13 amino acids. CDR1 is GTSNPN and CDR2 is SVGIG in the germline V gene (reference sequence). The V and J ends lost 1 base and 2 bases respectively, with 6 bases between them.

The clonotype originates from a woman aged 40 to 49 who had been exposed to COVID-19. The chain links TRBV30 to TRBJ1-5; D is uncertain. The sample taken for sequencing was PBMCs or T cells enriched from blood (not recorded which). The DNA of the CDR3 is TGTGCCTGGAGTGGCCAGGGCAATCAGCCCCAGCATTTT. Protein: CAWSGQGNQPQHF.